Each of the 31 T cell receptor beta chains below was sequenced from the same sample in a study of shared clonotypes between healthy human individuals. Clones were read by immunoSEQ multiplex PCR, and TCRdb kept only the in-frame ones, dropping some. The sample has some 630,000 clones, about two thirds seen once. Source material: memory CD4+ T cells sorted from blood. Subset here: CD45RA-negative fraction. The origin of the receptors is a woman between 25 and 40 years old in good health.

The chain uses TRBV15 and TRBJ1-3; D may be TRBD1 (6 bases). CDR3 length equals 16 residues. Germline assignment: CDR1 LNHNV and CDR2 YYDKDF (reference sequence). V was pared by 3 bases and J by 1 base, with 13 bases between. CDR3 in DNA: TGTGCCACCAGCAGGAACAGGGAGCTGTCTGGAAACACCATATATTTT. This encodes CATSRNRELSGNTIYF.

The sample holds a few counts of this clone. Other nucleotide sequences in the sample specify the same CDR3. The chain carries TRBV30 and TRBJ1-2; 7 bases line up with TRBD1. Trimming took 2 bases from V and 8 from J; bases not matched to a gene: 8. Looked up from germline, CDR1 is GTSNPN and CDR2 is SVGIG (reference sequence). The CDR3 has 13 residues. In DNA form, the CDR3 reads TGTGCCTGGAGTCAGGGGGTCGGAAGCGGCTACACCTTC. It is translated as CAWSQGVGSGYTF.

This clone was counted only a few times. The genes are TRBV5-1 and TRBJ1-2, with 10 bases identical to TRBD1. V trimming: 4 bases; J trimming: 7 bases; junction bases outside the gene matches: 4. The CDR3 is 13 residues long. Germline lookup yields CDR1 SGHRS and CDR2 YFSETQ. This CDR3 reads CASSPGQGGGYTF. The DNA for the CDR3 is TGCGCCAGCAGCCCCGGACAGGGGGGTGGCTACACCTTC. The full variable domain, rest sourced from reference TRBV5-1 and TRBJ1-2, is KAGVTQTPRYLIKTRGQQVTLSCSPISGHRSVSWYQQTPGQGLQFLFEYFSETQRNKGNFPGRFSGRQFSNSRSEMNVSTLELGDSALYLCASSPGQGGGYTFGSGTRLTVV.

As DNA, the CDR3 is TGCGCCAGCAGCCCCTGGATGACAGGCCTAGGAACTGAAGCTTTCTTT. Translation: CASSPWMTGLGTEAFF. The V call is TRBV5-1, the J call TRBJ1-1, with D possibly matching TRBD1 (6 bases). V was trimmed by 4 bases and J by 5 bases, leaving 21 bases between them. Germline CDR1 is SGHRS and CDR2 is YFSETQ. This CDR3 has 16 amino acids. The whole variable domain, filled in from reference TRBV5-1 and TRBJ1-1, reads KAGVTQTPRYLIKTRGQQVTLSCSPISGHRSVSWYQQTPGQGLQFLFEYFSETQRNKGNFPGRFSGRQFSNSRSEMNVSTLELGDSALYLCASSPWMTGLGTEAFFGQGTRLTVV.

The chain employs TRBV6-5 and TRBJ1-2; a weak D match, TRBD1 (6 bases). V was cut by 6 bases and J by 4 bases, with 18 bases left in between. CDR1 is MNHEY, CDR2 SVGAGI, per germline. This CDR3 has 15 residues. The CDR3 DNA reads TGTGCCAGCAGGTCGGAGGGACATCGGTCCTATGGCTACACCTTC. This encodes CASRSEGHRSYGYTF.

The CDR3 region is CASSMDGSYSLNYGYTF. The CDR3 DNA reads as TGTGCCAGTAGTATGGACGGATCCTACTCCCTTAACTATGGCTACACCTTC. This chain joins TRBV19 and TRBJ1-2; D not resolved. The germline V gene has CDR1 LNHDA and CDR2 SQIVND (reference sequence). The length of the CDR3 is 17 residues. Trimming removed 3 bases from V and 1 base from J, with 18 bases in between.

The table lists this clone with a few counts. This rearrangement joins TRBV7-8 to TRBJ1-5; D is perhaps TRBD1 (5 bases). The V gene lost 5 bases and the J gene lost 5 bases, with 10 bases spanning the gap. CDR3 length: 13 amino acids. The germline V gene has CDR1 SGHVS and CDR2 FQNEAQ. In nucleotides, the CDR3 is TGTGCCAGCAGCATCCAGGGCGATCAGCCCCAGCATTTT. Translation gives CASSIQGDQPQHF.

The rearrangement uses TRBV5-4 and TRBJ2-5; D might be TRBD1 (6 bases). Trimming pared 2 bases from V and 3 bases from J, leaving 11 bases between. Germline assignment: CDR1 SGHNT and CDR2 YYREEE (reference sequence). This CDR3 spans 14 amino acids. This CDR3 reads CASSFWSGEETQYF. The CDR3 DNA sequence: TGTGCCAGCAGCTTCTGGTCAGGGGAAGAGACCCAGTACTTC.

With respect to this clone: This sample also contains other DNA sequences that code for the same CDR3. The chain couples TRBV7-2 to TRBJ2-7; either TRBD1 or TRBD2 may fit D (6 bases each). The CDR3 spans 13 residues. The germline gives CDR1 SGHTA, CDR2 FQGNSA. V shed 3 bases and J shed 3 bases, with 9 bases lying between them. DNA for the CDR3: TGTGCCAGCAGCTTCGGGGGCGGCTACGAGCAGTACTTC. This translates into CASSFGGGYEQYF.

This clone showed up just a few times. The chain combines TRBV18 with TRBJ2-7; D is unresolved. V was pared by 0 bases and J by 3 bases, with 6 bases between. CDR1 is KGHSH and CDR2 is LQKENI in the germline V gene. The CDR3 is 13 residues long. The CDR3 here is CASSPPSDYEQYF. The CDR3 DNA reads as TGTGCCAGCTCACCACCGAGTGACTACGAGCAGTACTTC.

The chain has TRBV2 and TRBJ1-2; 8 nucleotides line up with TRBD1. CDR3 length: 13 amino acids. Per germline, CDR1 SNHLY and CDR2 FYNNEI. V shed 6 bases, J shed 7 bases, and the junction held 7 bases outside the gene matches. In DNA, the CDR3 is TGTGCCAGCAGCGACAGGGGAGATTTTGGCTACACCTTC. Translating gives CASSDRGDFGYTF.

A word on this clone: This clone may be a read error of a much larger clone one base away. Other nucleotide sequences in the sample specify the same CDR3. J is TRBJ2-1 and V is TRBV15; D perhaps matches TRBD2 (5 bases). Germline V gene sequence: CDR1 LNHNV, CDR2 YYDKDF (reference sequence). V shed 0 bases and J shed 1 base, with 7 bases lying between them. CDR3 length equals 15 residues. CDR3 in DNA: TGTGCCACCAGCAGAGAAAGCGGATCCTACAATGAGCAGTTCTTC. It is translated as CATSRESGSYNEQFF.

The CDR3 loop reads CASSYSSQETYEQYF. CDR3 nucleotide sequence: TGTGCCAGCAGTTACTCGAGCCAAGAAACCTACGAGCAGTACTTC. The J gene is TRBJ2-7, the V gene TRBV6-5; D unclear. Germline V gene data show CDR1 as MNHEY and CDR2 as SVGAGI. Trimming left V 0 bases short and J 2 bases short, with 11 bases between. The CDR3 extends over 15 amino acids.

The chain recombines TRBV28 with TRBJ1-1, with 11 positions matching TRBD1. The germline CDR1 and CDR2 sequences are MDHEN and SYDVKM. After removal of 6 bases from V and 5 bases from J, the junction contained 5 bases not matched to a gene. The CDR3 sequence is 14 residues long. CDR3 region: CASRPGQGVTEAFF. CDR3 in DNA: TGTGCCAGCAGGCCGGGACAGGGGGTTACTGAAGCTTTCTTT.

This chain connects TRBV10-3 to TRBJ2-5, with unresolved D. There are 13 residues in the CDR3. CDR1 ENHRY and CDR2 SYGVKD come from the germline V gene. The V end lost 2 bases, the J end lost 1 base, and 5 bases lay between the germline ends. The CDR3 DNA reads TGTGCCATCAGTGAGCGACCCCAAGAGACCCAGTACTTC. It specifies CAISERPQETQYF.

CDR3 coding DNA: TGTGCCAGCAGACCAGGGGGAGCGGCCTCCTACAATGAGCAGTTCTTC. Residues: CASRPGGAASYNEQFF. J is TRBJ2-1 and V is TRBV7-2; 7 bases fit TRBD1. The CDR3 is made up of 16 amino acids. The V gene's germline CDR1 is SGHTA and CDR2 FQGNSA. The trim removed 6 bases at V and 0 bases at J, leaving 8 bases unmatched. Combining the CDR3 with reference TRBV7-2 and TRBJ2-1 gives the whole variable domain GAGVSQSPSNKVTEKGKDVELRCDPISGHTALYWYRQSLGQGLEFLIYFQGNSAPDKSGLPSDRFSAERTGGSVSTLTIQRTQQEDSAVYLCASRPGGAASYNEQFFGPGTRLTVL.

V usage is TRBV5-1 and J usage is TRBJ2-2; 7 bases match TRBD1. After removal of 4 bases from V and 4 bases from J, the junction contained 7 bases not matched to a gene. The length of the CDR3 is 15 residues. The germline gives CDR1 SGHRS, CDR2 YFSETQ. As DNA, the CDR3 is TGCGCCAGCAGCACCGGGACAGAGGGCACCGGGGAGCTGTTTTTT. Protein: CASSTGTEGTGELFF. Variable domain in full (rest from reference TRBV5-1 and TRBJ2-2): KAGVTQTPRYLIKTRGQQVTLSCSPISGHRSVSWYQQTPGQGLQFLFEYFSETQRNKGNFPGRFSGRQFSNSRSEMNVSTLELGDSALYLCASSTGTEGTGELFFGEGSRLTVL.

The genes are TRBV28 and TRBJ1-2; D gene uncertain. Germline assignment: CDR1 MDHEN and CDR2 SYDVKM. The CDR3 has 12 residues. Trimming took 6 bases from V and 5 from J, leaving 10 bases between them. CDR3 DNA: TGTGCCAGCAGCGCGCCAGGTTATGGCTACACCTTC. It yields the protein CASSAPGYGYTF.

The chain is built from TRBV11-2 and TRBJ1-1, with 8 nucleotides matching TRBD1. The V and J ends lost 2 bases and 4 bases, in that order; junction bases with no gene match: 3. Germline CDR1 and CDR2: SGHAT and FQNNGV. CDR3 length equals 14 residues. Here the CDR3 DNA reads TGTGCCAGCAGCTTAACAGGGGGGGTCACTGAAGCTTTCTTT. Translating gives CASSLTGGVTEAFF.

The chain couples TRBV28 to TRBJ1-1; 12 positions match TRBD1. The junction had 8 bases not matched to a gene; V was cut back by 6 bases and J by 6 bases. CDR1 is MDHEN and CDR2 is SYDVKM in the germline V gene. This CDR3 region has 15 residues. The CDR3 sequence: CASRAGTGGASEAFF. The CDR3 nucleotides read TGTGCCAGCAGAGCCGGGACAGGGGGCGCGTCTGAAGCTTTCTTT.

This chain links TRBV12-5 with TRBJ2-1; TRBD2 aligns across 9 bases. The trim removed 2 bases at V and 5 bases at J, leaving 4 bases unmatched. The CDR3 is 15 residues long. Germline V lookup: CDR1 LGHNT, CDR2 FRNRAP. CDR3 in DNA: TGTGCTAGTGGTTTGATCCTAGCGGGAAACAATGAGCAGTTCTTC. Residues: CASGLILAGNNEQFF. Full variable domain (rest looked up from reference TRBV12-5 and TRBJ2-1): DARVTQTPRHKVTEMGQEVTMRCQPILGHNTVFWYRQTMMQGLELLAYFRNRAPLDDSGMPKDRFSAEMPDATLATLKIQPSEPRDSAVYFCASGLILAGNNEQFFGPGTRLTVL.

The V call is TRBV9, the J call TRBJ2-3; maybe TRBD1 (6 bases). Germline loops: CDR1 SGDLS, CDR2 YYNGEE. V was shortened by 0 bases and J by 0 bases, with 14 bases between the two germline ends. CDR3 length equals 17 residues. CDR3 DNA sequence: TGTGCCAGCAGCGTAGGGGTGGACAGCGATAGCACAGATACGCAGTATTTT. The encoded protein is CASSVGVDSDSTDTQYF.

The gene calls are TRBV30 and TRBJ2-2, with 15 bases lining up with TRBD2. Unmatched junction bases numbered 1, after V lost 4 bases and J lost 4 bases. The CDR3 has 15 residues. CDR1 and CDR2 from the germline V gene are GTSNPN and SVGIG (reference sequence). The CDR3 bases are TGTGCCTGGACGGGACTAGCGGGAGGCACCGGGGAGCTGTTTTTT. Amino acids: CAWTGLAGGTGELFF. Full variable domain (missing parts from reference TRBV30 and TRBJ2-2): SQTIHQWPATLVQPVGSPLSLECTVEGTSNPNLYWYRQAAGRGLQLLFYSVGIGQISSEVPQNLSASRPQDRQFILSSKKLLLSDSGFYLCAWTGLAGGTGELFFGEGSRLTVL.

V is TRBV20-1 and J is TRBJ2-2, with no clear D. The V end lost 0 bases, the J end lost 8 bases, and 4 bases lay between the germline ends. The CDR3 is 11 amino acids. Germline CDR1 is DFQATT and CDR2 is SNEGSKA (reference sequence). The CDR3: CSARDTGELFF. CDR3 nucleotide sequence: TGCAGTGCTAGAGATACGGGGGAGCTGTTTTTT.

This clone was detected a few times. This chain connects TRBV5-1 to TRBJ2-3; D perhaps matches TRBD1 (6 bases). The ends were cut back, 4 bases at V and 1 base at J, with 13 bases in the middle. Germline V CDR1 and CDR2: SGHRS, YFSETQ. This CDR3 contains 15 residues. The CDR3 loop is CASSPYRQGTDTQYF. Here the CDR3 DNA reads TGCGCCAGCAGCCCTTATCGACAGGGCACAGATACGCAGTATTTT. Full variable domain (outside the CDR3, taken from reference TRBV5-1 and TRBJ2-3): KAGVTQTPRYLIKTRGQQVTLSCSPISGHRSVSWYQQTPGQGLQFLFEYFSETQRNKGNFPGRFSGRQFSNSRSEMNVSTLELGDSALYLCASSPYRQGTDTQYFGPGTRLTVL.

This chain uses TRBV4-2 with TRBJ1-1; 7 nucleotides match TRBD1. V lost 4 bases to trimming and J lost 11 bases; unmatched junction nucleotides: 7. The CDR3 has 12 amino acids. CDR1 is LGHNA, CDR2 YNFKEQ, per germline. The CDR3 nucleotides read TGTGCCAGCAGCCCGACAGGGTCTAGGGCTTTCTTT. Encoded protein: CASSPTGSRAFF.

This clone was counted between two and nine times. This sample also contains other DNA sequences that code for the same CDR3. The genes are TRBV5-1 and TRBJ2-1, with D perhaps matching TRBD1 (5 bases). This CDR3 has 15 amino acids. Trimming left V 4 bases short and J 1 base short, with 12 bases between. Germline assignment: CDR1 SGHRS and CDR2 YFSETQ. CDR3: CASSLDSSSYNEQFF. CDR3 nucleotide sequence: TGCGCCAGCAGCCTAGACAGTTCTTCCTACAATGAGCAGTTCTTC.

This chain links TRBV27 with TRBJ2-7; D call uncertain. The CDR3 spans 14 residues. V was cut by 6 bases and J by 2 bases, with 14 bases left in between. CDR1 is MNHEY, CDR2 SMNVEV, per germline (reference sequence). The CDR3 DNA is TGTGCCAGCAGCCCCAGGACGTTTACCTACGAGCAGTACTTC. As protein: CASSPRTFTYEQYF.

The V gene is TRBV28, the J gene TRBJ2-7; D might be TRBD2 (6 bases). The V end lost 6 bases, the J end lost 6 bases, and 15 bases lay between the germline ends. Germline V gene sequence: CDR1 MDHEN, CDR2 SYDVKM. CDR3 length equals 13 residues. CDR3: CASSIGGGAEQYF. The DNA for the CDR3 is TGTGCCAGCAGCATCGGGGGTGGGGCCGAGCAGTACTTC.

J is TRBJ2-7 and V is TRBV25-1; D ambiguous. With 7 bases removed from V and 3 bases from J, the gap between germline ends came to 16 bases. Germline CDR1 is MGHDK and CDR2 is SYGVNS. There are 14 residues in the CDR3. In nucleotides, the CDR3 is TGTGCCAGCACGAAAGGGTCGGATAACTACGAGCAGTACTTC. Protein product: CASTKGSDNYEQYF.

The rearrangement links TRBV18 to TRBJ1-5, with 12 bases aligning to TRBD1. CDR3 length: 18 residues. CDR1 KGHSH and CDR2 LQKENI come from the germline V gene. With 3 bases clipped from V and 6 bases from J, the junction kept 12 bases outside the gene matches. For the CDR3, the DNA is TGTGCCAGCTCACCCGGGACAGGGGGCTTGCAGCTTGGTCAGCCCCAGCATTTT. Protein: CASSPGTGGLQLGQPQHF. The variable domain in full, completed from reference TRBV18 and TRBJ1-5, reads NAGVMQNPRHLVRRRGQEARLRCSPMKGHSHVYWYRQLPEEGLKFMVYLQKENIIDESGMPKERFSAEFPKEGPSILRIQQVVRGDSAAYFCASSPGTGGLQLGQPQHFGDGTRLSIL.